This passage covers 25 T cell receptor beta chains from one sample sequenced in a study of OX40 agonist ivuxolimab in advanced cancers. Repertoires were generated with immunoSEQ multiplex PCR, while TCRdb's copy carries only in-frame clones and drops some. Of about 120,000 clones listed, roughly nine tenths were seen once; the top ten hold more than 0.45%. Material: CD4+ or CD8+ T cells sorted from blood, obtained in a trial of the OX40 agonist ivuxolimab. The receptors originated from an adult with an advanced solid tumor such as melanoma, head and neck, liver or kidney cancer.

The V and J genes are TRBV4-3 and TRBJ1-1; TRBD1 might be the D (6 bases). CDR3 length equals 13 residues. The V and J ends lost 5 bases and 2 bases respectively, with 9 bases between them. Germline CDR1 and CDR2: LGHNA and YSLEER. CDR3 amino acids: CASSYRANTEAFF. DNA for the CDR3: TGCGCCAGCAGCTACAGGGCTAACACTGAAGCTTTCTTT.

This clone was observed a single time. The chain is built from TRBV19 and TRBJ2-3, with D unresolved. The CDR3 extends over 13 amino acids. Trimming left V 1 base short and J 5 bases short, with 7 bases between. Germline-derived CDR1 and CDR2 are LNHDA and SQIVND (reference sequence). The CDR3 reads CASSIGLRDTQYF. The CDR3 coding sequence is TGTGCCAGTAGTATAGGGCTTAGAGATACGCAGTATTTT.

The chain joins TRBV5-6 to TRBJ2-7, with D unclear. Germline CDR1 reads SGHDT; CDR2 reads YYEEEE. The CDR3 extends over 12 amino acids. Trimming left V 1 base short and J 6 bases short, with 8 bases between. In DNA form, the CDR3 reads TGTGCCAGCAGCTTGAGCGACACCGAGCAGTACTTC. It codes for CASSLSDTEQYF.

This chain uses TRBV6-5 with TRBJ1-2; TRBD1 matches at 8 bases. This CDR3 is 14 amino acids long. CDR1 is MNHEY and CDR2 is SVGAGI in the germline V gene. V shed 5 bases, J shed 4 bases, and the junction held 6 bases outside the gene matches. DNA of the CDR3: TGTGCCAGCAGTGACAGGGGATCATCCTATGGCTACACCTTC. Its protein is CASSDRGSSYGYTF.

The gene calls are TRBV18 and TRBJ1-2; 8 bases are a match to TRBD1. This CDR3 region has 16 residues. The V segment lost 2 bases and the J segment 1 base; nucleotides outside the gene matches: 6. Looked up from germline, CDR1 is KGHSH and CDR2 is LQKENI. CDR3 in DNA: TGTGCCAGCTCACCAGAAGGACAGGGCGGTAACTATGGCTACACCTTC. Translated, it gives CASSPEGQGGNYGYTF.

DNA for the CDR3: TGCGCCAGCCACCGGCGGGGAGCGGGGGGGCGCGGCCCAGATACGCAGTATTTT. This encodes CASHRRGAGGRGPDTQYF. The chain couples TRBV5-1 to TRBJ2-3; 10 bases agree with TRBD2. The CDR3 has 18 amino acids. V was pared by 7 bases and J by 4 bases, with 18 bases of the junction left unmatched. Germline CDR1 SGHRS, CDR2 YFSETQ.

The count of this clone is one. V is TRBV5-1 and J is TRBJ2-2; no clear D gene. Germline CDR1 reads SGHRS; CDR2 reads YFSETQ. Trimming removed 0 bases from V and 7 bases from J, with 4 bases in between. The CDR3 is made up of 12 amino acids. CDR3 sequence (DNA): TGCGCCAGCAGCTTGGAGGGCGGGGAGCTGTTTTTT. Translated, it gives CASSLEGGELFF.

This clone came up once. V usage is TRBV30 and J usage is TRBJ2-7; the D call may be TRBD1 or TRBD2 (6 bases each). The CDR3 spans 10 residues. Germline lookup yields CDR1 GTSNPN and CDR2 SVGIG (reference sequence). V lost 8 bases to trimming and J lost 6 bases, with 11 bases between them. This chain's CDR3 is CALRGVEQYF. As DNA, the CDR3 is TGTGCCCTGAGGGGGGTCGAGCAGTACTTC. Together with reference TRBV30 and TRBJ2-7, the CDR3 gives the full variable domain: SQTIHQWPATLVQPVGSPLSLECTVEGTSNPNLYWYRQAAGRGLQLLFYSVGIGQISSEVPQNLSASRPQDRQFILSSKKLLLSDSGFYLCALRGVEQYFGPGTRLTVT.

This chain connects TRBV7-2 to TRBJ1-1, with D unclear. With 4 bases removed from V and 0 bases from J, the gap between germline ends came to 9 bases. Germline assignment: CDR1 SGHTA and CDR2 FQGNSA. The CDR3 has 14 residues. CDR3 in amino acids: CASSSQSMNTEAFF. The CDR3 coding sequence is TGTGCCAGCAGCTCACAGAGTATGAACACTGAAGCTTTCTTT.

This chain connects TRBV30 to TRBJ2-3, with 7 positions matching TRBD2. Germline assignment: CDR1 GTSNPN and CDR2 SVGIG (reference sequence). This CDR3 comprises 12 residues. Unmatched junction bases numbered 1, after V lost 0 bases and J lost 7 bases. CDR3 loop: CAWSVGTNTQYF. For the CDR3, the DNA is TGTGCCTGGAGTGTAGGGACTAATACGCAGTATTTT. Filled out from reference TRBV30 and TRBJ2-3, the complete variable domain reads SQTIHQWPATLVQPVGSPLSLECTVEGTSNPNLYWYRQAAGRGLQLLFYSVGIGQISSEVPQNLSASRPQDRQFILSSKKLLLSDSGFYLCAWSVGTNTQYFGPGTRLTVL.

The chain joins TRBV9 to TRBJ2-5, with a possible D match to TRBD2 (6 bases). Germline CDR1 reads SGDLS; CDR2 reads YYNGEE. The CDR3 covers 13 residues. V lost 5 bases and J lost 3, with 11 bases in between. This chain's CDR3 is CASSLSGEETQYF. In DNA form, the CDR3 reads TGTGCCAGCAGTCTTAGCGGAGAAGAGACCCAGTACTTC. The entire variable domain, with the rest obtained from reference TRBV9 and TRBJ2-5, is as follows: DSGVTQTPKHLITATGQRVTLRCSPRSGDLSVYWYQQSLDQGLQFLIQYYNGEERAKGNILERFSAQQFPDLHSELNLSSLELGDSALYFCASSLSGEETQYFGPGTRLLVL.

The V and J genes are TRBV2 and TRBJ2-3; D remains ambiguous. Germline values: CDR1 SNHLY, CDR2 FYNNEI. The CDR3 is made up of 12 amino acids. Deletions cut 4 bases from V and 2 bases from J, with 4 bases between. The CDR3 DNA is TGTGCCAGCAGTGTAAACACAGATACGCAGTATTTT. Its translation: CASSVNTDTQYF.

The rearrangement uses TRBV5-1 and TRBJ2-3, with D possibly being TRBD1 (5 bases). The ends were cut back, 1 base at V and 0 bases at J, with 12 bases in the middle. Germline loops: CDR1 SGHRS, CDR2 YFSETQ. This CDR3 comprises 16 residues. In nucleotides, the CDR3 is TGCGCCAGCAGCTTGACTGCAGGGCCTAGCACAGATACGCAGTATTTT. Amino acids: CASSLTAGPSTDTQYF.

The CDR3 reads CASSPGQSTGYTF. In DNA form, the CDR3 reads TGTGCCAGCTCCCCGGGACAGTCGACTGGCTACACCTTC. The chain recombines TRBV18 with TRBJ1-2; 7 nucleotides match TRBD1. The J segment lost 7 bases and the V segment lost 6 bases, leaving 8 bases of the junction unmatched. In germline, CDR1 is KGHSH, CDR2 LQKENI. CDR3 length: 13 residues.

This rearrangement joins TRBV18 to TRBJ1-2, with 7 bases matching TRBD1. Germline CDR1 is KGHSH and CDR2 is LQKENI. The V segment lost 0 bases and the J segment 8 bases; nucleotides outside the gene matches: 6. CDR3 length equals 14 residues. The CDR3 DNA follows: TGTGCCAGCTCACCACCGATTCAGGGGGGCGGCTACACCTTC. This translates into CASSPPIQGGGYTF.

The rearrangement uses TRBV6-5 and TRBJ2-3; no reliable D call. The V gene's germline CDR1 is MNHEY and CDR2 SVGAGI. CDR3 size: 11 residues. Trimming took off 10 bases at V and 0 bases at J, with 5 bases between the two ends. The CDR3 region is CAMASTDTQYF. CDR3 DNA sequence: TGTGCCATGGCCAGCACAGATACGCAGTATTTT.

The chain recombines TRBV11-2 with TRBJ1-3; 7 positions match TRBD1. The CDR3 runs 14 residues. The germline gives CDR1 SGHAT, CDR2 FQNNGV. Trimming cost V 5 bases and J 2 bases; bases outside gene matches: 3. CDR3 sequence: CASSPTGAGNTIYF. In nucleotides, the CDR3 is TGTGCCAGCAGCCCAACAGGGGCTGGAAACACCATATATTTT.

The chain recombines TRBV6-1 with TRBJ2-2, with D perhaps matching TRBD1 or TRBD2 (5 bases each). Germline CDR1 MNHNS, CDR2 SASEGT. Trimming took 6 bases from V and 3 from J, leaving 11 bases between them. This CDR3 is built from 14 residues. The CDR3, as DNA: TGTGCCAGCAGGCCGGGACGGCACACCGGGGAGCTGTTTTTT. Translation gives CASRPGRHTGELFF.

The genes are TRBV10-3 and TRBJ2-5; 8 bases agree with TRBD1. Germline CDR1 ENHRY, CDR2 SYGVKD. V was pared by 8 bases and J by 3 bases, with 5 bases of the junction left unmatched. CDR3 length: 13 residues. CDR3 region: CAISPTGEETQYF. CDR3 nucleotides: TGTGCCATCTCCCCGACAGGGGAAGAGACCCAGTACTTC.

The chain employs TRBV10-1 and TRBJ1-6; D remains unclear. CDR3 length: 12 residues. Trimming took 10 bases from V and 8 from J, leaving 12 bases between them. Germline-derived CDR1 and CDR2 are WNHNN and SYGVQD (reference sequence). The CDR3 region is CATHHGDSPLHF. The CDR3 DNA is TGCGCCACTCATCACGGGGATTCACCCCTCCACTTT.

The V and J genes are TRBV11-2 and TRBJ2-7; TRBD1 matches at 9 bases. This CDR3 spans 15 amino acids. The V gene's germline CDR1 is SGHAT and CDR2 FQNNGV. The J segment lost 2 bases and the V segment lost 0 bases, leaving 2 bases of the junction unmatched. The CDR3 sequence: CASSLDWTGAYEQYF. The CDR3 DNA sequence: TGTGCCAGCAGCTTAGACTGGACAGGGGCCTACGAGCAGTACTTC.

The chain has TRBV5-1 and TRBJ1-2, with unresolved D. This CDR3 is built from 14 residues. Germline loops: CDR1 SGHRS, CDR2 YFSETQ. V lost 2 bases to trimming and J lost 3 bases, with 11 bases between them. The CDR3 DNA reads TGCGCCAGCAGCTTATGGTTGAAAGACTATGGCTACACCTTC. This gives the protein CASSLWLKDYGYTF. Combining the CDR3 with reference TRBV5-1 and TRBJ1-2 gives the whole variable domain KAGVTQTPRYLIKTRGQQVTLSCSPISGHRSVSWYQQTPGQGLQFLFEYFSETQRNKGNFPGRFSGRQFSNSRSEMNVSTLELGDSALYLCASSLWLKDYGYTFGSGTRLTVV.

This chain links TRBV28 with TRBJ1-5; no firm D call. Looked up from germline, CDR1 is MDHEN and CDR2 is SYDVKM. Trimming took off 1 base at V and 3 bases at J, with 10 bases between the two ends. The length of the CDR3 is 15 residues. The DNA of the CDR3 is TGTGCCAGCAGTTTATTGGCCAGGACCAATCAGCCCCAGCATTTT. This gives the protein CASSLLARTNQPQHF.

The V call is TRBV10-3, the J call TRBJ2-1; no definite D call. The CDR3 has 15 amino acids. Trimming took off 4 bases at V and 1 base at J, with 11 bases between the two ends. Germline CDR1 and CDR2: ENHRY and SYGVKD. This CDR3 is CAISGTGSSYNEQFF. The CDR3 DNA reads TGTGCCATCAGTGGAACCGGGTCTTCCTACAATGAGCAGTTCTTC.

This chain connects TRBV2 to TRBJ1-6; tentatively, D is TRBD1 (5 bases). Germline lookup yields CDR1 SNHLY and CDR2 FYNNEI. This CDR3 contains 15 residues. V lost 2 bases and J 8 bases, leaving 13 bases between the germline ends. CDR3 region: CASSEISGGYSPLHF. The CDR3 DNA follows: TGTGCCAGCAGTGAAATATCTGGGGGATATTCACCCCTCCACTTT.